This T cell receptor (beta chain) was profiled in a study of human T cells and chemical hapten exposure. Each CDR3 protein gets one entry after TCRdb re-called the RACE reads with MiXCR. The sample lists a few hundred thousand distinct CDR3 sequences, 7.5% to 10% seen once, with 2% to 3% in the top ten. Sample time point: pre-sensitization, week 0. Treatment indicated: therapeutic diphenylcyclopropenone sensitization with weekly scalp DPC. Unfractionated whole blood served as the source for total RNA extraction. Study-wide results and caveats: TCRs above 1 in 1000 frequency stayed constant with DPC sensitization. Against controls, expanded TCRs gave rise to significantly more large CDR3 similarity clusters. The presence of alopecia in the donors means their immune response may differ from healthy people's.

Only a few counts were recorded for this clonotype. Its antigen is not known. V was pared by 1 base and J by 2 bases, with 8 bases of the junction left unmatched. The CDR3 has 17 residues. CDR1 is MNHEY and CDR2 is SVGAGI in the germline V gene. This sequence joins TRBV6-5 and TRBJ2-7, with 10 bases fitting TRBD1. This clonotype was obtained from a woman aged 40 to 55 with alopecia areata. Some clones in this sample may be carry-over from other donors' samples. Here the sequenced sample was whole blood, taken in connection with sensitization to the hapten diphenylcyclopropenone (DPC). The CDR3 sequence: CASSYWDRGHDTYEQYF. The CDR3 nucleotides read TGTGCCAGCAGTTACTGGGACAGGGGCCACGATACCTACGAGCAGTACTTC.